Shown below are 16 T cell receptor beta chains from a single sample sequenced in a study of T cells expressing NK-cell markers. TCRdb re-called the 5' RACE reads; every CDR3 protein appears as one record, without DNA. The sample yields about 460,000 distinct CDR3 sequences, of which the top ten take up 1.4%. Sample: blood T cells: a sorted CD56 or NKG2C T cell subset, CD4+ or CD8+ T cells, or bulk PBMC T cells (not recorded which). These receptors all come from a woman between 45 and 60 years old in good health.

The V gene is TRBV27, the J gene TRBJ1-1. The CDR3 is 12 amino acids. In germline, CDR1 is MNHEY, CDR2 SMNVEV (reference sequence). The CDR3 loop reads CASSEDGKEAFF.

The chain recombines TRBV5-1 with TRBJ2-6; the D call from TCRdb, TRBD2, cannot be confirmed without DNA. CDR3 length: 18 residues. Germline-derived CDR1 and CDR2 are SGHRS and YFSETQ. CDR3 loop: CASARPGLPSSGANVLTF.

This chain links TRBV12-3 or TRBV12-4 with TRBJ2-7; lacking DNA, the TRBD1 call made by TCRdb goes unchecked. The CDR3 runs to 15 residues. Here the CDR3 reads CASSLSSGARYEQYF.

The chain's CDR3 is CASSATGIGGYTF. J is TRBJ1-2 and V is TRBV2; lacking DNA, the TRBD1 call made by TCRdb goes unchecked. This CDR3 comprises 13 residues. The germline V gene has CDR1 SNHLY and CDR2 FYNNEI.

The rearrangement uses TRBV7-9 and TRBJ2-3; absent DNA, TCRdb's TRBD2 call cannot be checked. The CDR3 runs 13 residues. CDR1 SEHNR and CDR2 FQNEAQ come from the germline V gene (reference sequence). The CDR3 spells CASSSYRGDTQYF.

The chain couples TRBV24-1 to TRBJ1-5; TCRdb lists TRBD1, though no DNA is available to test this call. The CDR3 extends over 14 amino acids. Germline V gives CDR1 KGHDR, CDR2 SFDVKD. The chain's CDR3 is CATSDTGPNQPQHF.

The chain joins TRBV5-1 to TRBJ2-7; checking the TCRdb D call of TRBD2 is not possible without DNA. CDR1 and CDR2 from the germline V gene are SGHRS and YFSETQ. The CDR3 sequence is 14 residues long. The CDR3 sequence: CASSETSWGDEQYF.

The chain uses TRBV12-3 or TRBV12-4 and TRBJ1-1; TCRdb's D gene call, TRBD1, goes unchecked for lack of DNA. This CDR3 comprises 15 residues. The chain's CDR3 is CASSFLSTGDTEAFF.

The rearrangement joins TRBV6-1 to TRBJ1-2. The germline gives CDR1 MNHNS, CDR2 SASEGT. The CDR3 has 14 amino acids. CDR3: CASSDAGYGYSYTF.

The chain has TRBV7-9 and TRBJ2-7; as DNA is missing, the TRBD1 call by TCRdb cannot be tested. The CDR3 is 16 residues long. The germline V gene has CDR1 SEHNR and CDR2 FQNEAQ (reference sequence). The CDR3 loop reads CASSLRRTGGGYEQYF.

This chain joins TRBV15 and TRBJ2-1; TCRdb's D call, TRBD2, is unchecked because there is no DNA. Germline CDR1 is LNHNV and CDR2 is YYDKDF (reference sequence). The CDR3 has 15 amino acids. The CDR3 protein is CATSGRTSGRREQFF.

This chain uses TRBV24-1 with TRBJ1-4; TCRdb designates TRBD1, a call that cannot be tested without DNA. Germline CDR1 reads KGHDR; CDR2 reads SFDVKD. This CDR3 is 12 amino acids long. This chain's CDR3 is CATSGQEGKLFF.

The chain combines TRBV6-2 or TRBV6-3 with TRBJ2-2; TCRdb's assignment of TRBD1 cannot be checked, as there is no DNA. This CDR3 comprises 12 residues. Germline lookup yields CDR1 MNHEY and CDR2 SVGEGT. The CDR3 here is CASSPGSRELFF.

This chain links TRBV5-1 with TRBJ1-2. Germline values: CDR1 SGHRS, CDR2 YFSETQ. This CDR3 has 13 residues. CDR3 sequence: CASSLEYNYGYTF.

The chain links TRBV6-2 or TRBV6-3 to TRBJ2-1; with no DNA, the TCRdb D assignment of TRBD2 cannot be verified. In germline, CDR1 is MNHEY, CDR2 SVGEGT. CDR3 length: 15 amino acids. The CDR3 reads CASSYAGTSRNEQFF.

The gene calls are TRBV7-9 and TRBJ2-5; TCRdb's D call of TRBD2 is untestable without DNA. The CDR3 is made up of 14 amino acids. The V gene's germline CDR1 is SEHNR and CDR2 FQNEAQ (reference sequence). CDR3 residues: CASSLLGGSETQYF.